The sequence of this T cell receptor beta chain was determined in a study of Ad26.COV2.S vaccination and SARS-CoV-2 variants. Sequencing used immunoSEQ multiplex PCR; TCRdb keeps in-frame clones, though not all of them. In the table there are hundreds of thousands of clones, roughly 90% of which are singletons. For this clone: The target antigen is unknown.

Losses at the gene ends were 8 bases for V and 4 bases for J; bases not matched to a gene: 4. Germline V gene sequence: CDR1 DFQATT, CDR2 SNEGSKA (reference sequence). The CDR3 spans 11 residues. As for treatment: around 19 received Ad26.COV2.S at low or high dose, single or two shots; roughly 5 received placebo; per-sample allocation not given. Sampling was performed 63 days after the first vaccine or placebo injection. General study points: Responses of T cells in total may have been underestimated by the TCR breadth and depth analyses.

The sequence derives from a person aged 18 to 65 who received the Ad26.COV2.S COVID-19 vaccine or a placebo. The material was peripheral blood, obtained in a trial of Ad26.COV2.S vaccine versus placebo. The genes are TRBV20-1 and TRBJ1-1; 7 bases line up with TRBD1. CDR3 nucleotides: TGCAGTCCCAACAGGGGCACTGAAGCTTTCTTT. It specifies CSPNRGTEAFF.